The present entry profiles one T cell receptor beta chain with its context. What it binds is not known. This CDR3 has 11 amino acids. Trimming shortened V by 7 bases and J by 3 bases, and 3 bases separated the two germline ends. In germline, CDR1 is SNHLY, CDR2 FYNNEI. This specimen belongs to a study of shared clonotypes between healthy human individuals. The authors distributed each subset's genomic DNA evenly over several immunoSEQ plates. Sequencing used immunoSEQ multiplex PCR; TCRdb keeps in-frame clones, though not all of them. The repertoire holds around 650,000 clones, with around 96% as singletons. Naive CD8 cells were CD45RO-negative, positively selected for CCR7, excluding terminally differentiated effector memory CD45RA+ cells. Overall study results and limits: Clonotype sharing across a handful of donors was observed for roughly 5% of naive CD4 clonotypes. The diversity represented, both genetic and in exposure history, was limited by few donors.

The sequence was obtained from a woman aged 25 to 39 in good health. The sequenced sample consisted of naive CD8+ T cells sorted from blood. The chain is built from TRBV2 and TRBJ2-2; no definite D call. The CDR3, as DNA: TGTGCCAGCACTCACACCGGGGAGCTGTTTTTT. Translated, it gives CASTHTGELFF.